Detailed here is one T cell receptor (beta chain). Its specific antigen is unknown. Within one base of it there is no much larger clone, and no base qualities were kept. Collaborating institutions collected whole blood in K2EDTA tubes following their own protocols. For TCRbeta analysis, collaborators shipped samples as frozen whole blood, isolated PBMCs, or DNA extracted from either of those sample types. The data are from a study of blood T cell repertoires in COVID-19 (dated by TCRdb to the early 2020s). In the study overall: The collaborator samples originated in the United States, Italy and Spain and spanned the acute and convalescent phases of COVID-19. The prospective study material was composed of cDNA or gDNA derived from T cells, B-cell-depleted T cells, or PBMCs. Deeply sampled blood TCRbeta repertoires from subjects exposed to, actively infected with, or recovered from COVID-19 were included in the dataset. The repertoires were released in a freely available public database intended as a resource for research on the immune response to SARS-CoV-2. The samples were drawn from the first 160 participants of the ongoing ImmuneRACE study and from roughly 1,300 subjects provided by 6 global collaborators. A de-identified subject ID, COVID-19 status, age in years and sex were almost always included in the sample metadata. Where available, HLA class I and class II types were obtained from metadata supplied by the sample provider rather than from assay-based typing. Study-level results and caveats: Clinical and demographic metadata were provided uncurated, with the amount varying by source and participant.

TCRbeta CDR3 regions were amplified from genomic DNA by means of the immunoSEQ Assay, a bias-controlled multiplex PCR. Concerning the study's data processing: The number of nucleated cells in each sample was estimated by amplification of reference gene primers within the assay. To quantify the absolute abundance of each unique TCRbeta CDR3 rearrangement, sequence reads were collapsed and filtered. Productive Simpson clonality was computed per sample as the square root of Simpson's diversity index over productive rearrangements. Drawn from immuneACCESS, this table holds only the in-frame rearrangements with V and J called that TCRdb kept. Clones are partly lost; checked studies trace under half to an unresolved V gene and leave the rest unexplained. V, J and clone size reflect that table, while D and trimming were determined from the DNA. A total of about 87,000 clones appear in this sample, 75% of them only once. Together, the top ten hold roughly 4% of the sample.

The clonotype comes from a woman in her 50s with acute or convalescent COVID-19. The specimen sequenced was peripheral blood.

The DNA is TGTGCCAGCAGTCGTGGGGACAGGGCAGGTCAGCCCCAGCATTTT. This is translated as CASSRGDRAGQPQHF. The sequence is built from TRBV28 and TRBJ1-5, with 9 bases aligning to TRBD1. For this chain, trimming is 5 bases at the V end and 6 bases at the J end, and the number of junction bases without a gene match is 8. From the cysteine up to the phenylalanine, the CDR3 has a length of 15 residues. Only the CDR3 region is kept as DNA, spanning 45 bases read in frame from base 1. The germline V gene specifies MDHEN as CDR1 and SYDVKM as CDR2.